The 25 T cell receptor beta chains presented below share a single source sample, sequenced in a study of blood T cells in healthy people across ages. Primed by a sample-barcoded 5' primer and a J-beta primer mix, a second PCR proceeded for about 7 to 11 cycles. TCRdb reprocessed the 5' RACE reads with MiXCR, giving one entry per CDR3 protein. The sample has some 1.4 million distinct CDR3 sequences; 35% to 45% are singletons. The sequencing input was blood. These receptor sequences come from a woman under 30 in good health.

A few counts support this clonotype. This chain's CDR3 is CSARVLAGGYEQYF. In nucleotides, the CDR3 is TGCAGTGCTAGAGTGCTAGCGGGAGGCTACGAGCAGTACTTC. V gene TRBV20-1 combines with J gene TRBJ2-7; 11 bases are a match to TRBD2. V was pared by 1 base and J by 3 bases, with 2 bases of the junction left unmatched. This CDR3 is built from 14 residues. Germline values: CDR1 DFQATT, CDR2 SNEGSKA (reference sequence).

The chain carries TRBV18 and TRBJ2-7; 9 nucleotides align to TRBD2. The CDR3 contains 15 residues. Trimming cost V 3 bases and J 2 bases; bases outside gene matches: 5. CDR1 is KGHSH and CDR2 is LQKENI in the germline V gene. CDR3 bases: TGTGCCAGCTCACCCTGGACTAGCGCAGCCTACGAGCAGTACTTC. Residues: CASSPWTSAAYEQYF. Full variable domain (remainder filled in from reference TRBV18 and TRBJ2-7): NAGVMQNPRHLVRRRGQEARLRCSPMKGHSHVYWYRQLPEEGLKFMVYLQKENIIDESGMPKERFSAEFPKEGPSILRIQQVVRGDSAAYFCASSPWTSAAYEQYFGPGTRLTVT.

The CDR3 loop is CASSSSLGEGTEAFF. The CDR3 DNA follows: TGTGCCAGCAGCTCCTCACTAGGGGAGGGCACTGAAGCTTTCTTT. J is TRBJ1-1 and V is TRBV11-2; perhaps TRBD1 as D (5 bases). This CDR3 is built from 15 residues. The V end was cut by 4 bases, the J end by 4 bases, with 16 bases between. Germline CDR1 and CDR2: SGHAT and FQNNGV.

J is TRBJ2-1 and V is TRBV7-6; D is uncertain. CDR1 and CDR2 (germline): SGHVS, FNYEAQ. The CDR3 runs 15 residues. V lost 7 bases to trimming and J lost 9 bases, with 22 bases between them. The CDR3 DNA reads TGTGCCAGCAATCTAGAACCTAGTTTGAATAGTGAGCAGTTCTTC. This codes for CASNLEPSLNSEQFF.

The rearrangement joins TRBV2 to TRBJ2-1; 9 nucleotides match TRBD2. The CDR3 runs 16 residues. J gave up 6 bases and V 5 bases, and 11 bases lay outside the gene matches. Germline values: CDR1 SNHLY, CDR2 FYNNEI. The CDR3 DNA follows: TGTGCCAGCAGTTTCAATCCTAGCGGGGTAGGCAATGAGCAGTTCTTC. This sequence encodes CASSFNPSGVGNEQFF.

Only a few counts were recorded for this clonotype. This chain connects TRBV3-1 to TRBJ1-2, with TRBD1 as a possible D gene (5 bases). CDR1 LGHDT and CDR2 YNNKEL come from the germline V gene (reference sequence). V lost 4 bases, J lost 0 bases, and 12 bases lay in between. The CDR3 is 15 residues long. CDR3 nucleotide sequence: TGTGCCAGCAGCCTATTGGGGCTAGCTAACTATGGCTACACCTTC. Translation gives CASSLLGLANYGYTF.

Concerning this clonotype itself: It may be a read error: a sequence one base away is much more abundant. This CDR3 reads CSVGNGLGNNEQYF. CDR3 DNA: TGCAGCGTTGGCAACGGACTAGGCAACAATGAGCAGTACTTC. The V and J genes are TRBV29-1 and TRBJ2-5, with TRBD2 identical over 7 bases. Germline V lookup: CDR1 SQVTM, CDR2 ANQGSEA. V shed 4 bases, J shed 11 bases, and the junction held 16 bases outside the gene matches. There are 14 residues in the CDR3.

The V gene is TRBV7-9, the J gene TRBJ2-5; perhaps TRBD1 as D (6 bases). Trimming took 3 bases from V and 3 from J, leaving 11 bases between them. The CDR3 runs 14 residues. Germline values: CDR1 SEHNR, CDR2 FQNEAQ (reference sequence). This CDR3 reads CASSFSYREETQYF. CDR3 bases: TGTGCCAGCAGCTTTTCTTACAGGGAAGAGACCCAGTACTTC.

DNA for the CDR3: TGTGCCAGCAGCCTAAGGGGCACTAGCGGGAAGTACGAGCAGTACTTC. It translates to CASSLRGTSGKYEQYF. The J gene is TRBJ2-5, the V gene TRBV3-1, with TRBD2 identical over 10 bases. The last part of the DNA fits TRBJ2-7 better; the J call may be wrong. Germline V gene sequence: CDR1 LGHDT, CDR2 YNNKEL (reference sequence). The CDR3 totals 16 residues.

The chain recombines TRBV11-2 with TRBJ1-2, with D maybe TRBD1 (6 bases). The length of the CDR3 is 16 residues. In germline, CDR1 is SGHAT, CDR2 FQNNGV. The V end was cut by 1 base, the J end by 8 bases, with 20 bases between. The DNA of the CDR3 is TGTGCCAGCAGCTTAGTTACCGGGACAATCAGCGGGGGCTACACCTTC. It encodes CASSLVTGTISGGYTF.

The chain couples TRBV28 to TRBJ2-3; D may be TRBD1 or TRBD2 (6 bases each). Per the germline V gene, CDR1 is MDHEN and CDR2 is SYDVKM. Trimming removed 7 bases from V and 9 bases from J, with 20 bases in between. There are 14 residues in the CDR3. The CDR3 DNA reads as TGTGCCAGCAACCTGGAGGGGCCGAGGGGGACGCAGTATTTT. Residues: CASNLEGPRGTQYF.

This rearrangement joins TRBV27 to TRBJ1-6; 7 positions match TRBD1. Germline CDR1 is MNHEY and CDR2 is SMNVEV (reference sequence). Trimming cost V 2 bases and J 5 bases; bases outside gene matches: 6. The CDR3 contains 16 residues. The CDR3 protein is CASSLPPDRDNSPLHF. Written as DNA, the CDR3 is TGTGCCAGCAGTTTACCCCCTGACAGGGATAATTCACCCCTCCACTTT.

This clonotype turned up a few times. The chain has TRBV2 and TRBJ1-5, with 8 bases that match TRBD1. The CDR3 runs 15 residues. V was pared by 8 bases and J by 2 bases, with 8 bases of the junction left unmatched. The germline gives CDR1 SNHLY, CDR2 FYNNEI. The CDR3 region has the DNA TGTGCCAGCGACAGGGGCCTCGGGGGCAATCAGCCCCAGCATTTT. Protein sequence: CASDRGLGGNQPQHF.

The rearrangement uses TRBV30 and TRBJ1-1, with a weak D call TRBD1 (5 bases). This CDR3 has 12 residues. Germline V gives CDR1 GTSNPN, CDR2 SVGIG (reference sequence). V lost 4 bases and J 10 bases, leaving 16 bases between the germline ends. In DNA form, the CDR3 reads TGTGCCTGGATTAGCAGGGCCCCCCCAGCTTTCTTT. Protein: CAWISRAPPAFF.

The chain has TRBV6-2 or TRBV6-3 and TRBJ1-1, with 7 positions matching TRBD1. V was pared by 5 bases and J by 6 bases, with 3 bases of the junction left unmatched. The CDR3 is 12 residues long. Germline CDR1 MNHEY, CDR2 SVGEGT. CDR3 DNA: TGTGCCAGCAGTGACAGGGAGGCTGAAGCTTTCTTT. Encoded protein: CASSDREAEAFF.

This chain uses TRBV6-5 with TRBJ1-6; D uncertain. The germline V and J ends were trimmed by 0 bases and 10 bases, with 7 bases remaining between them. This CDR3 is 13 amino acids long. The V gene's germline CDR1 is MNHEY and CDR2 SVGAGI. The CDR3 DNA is TGTGCCAGCAGTTACTCGAGAGCCTCACCCCTCCACTTT. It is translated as CASSYSRASPLHF.

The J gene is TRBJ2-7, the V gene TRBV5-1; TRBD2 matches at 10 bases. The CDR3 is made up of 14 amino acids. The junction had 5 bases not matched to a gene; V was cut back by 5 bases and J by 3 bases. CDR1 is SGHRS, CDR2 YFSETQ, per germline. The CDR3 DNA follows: TGCGCCAGCAGTGCGGCTAGCGGGAGCTACGAGCAGTACTTC. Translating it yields CASSAASGSYEQYF.

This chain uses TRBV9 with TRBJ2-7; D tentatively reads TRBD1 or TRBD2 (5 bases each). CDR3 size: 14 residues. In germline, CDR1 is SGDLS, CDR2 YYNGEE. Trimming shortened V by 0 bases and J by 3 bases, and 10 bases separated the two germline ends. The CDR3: CASSVDGGSYEQYF. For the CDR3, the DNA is TGTGCCAGCAGCGTAGATGGGGGAAGCTACGAGCAGTACTTC.

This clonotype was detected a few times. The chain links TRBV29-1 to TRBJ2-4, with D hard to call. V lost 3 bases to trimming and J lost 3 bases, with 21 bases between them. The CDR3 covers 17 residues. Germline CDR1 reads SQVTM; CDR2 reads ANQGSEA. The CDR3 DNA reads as TGCAGCGTTGAGGCTCTTGAGACCGGTCGAAGCAAAAACATTCAGTACTTC. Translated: CSVEALETGRSKNIQYF.

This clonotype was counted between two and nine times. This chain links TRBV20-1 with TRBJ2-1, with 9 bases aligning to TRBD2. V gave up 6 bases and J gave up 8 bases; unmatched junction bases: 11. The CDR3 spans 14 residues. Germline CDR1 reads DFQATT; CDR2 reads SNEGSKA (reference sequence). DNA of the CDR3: TGCAGTGCCCCCGAGCGGGGGGTGAAGGATGAGCAGTTCTTC. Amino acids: CSAPERGVKDEQFF.

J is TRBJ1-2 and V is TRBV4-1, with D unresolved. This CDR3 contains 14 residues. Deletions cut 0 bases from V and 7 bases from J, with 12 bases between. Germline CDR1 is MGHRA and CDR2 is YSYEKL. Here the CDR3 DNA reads TGCGCCAGCAGCCAAGAGTCCGAGGCCATTGGCTACACCTTC. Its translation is CASSQESEAIGYTF.

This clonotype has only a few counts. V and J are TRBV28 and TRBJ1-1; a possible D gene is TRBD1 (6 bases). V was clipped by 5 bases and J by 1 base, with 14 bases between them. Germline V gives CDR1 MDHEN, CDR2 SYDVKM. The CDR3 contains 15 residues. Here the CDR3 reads CASSTTGKGNTEAFF. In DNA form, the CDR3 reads TGTGCCAGCAGTACAACAGGGAAAGGGAACACTGAAGCTTTCTTT.

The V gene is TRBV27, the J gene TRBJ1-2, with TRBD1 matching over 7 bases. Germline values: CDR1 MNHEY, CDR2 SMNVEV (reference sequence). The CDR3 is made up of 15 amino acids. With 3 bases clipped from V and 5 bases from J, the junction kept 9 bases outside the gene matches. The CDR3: CASSFSGTAGYGYTF. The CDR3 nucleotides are TGTGCCAGCAGTTTCTCCGGGACAGCGGGTTATGGCTACACCTTC.

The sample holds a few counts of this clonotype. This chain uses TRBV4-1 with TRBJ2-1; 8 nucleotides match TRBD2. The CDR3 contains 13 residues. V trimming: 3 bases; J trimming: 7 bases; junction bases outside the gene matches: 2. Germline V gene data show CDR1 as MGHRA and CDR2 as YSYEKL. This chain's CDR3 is CASSQGLVNEQFF. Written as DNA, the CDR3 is TGCGCCAGCAGCCAGGGACTAGTGAATGAGCAGTTCTTC.

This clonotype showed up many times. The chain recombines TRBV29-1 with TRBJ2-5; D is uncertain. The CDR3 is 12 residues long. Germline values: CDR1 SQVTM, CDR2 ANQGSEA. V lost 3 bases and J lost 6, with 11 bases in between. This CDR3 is CSVDALGKTQYF. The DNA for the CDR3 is TGCAGCGTTGATGCGCTAGGAAAGACCCAGTACTTC.